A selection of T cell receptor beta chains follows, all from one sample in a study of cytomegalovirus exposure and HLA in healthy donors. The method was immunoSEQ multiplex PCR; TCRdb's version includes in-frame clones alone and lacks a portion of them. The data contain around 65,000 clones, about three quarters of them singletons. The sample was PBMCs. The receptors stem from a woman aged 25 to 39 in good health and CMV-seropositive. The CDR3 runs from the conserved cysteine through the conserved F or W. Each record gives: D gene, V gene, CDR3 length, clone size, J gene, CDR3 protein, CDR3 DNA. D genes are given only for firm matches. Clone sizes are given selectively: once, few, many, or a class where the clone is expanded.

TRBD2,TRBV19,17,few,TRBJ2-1,CASSMGTSGGSFNEQFF,TGTGCCAGTAGTATGGGGACTAGCGGAGGATCGTTCAATGAGCAGTTCTTC
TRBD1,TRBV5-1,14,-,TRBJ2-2,CASSTGTGGAGLFF,TGCGCCAGCAGCACCGGGACAGGGGGCGCCGGGCTGTTTTTT
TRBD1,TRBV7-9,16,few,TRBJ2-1,CASSLEGAPPDNEQFF,TGTGCCAGCAGCTTAGAGGGGGCACCCCCCGACAATGAGCAGTTCTTC
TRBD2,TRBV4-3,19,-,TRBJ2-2,CASSQGTLAGSANTGELFF,TGCGCCAGCAGCCAAGGGACCCTAGCGGGATCCGCGAACACCGGGGAGCTGTTTTTT
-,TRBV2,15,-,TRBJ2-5,CASSEDMGRRETQYF,TGTGCCAGCAGTGAAGATATGGGGAGGCGAGAGACCCAGTACTTC
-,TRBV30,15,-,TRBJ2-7,CAWSVWDTRSYEQYF,TGTGCCTGGAGTGTATGGGACACGCGCTCCTACGAGCAGTACTTC
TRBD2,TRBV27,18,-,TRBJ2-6,CASSSPGTSDSGANVLTF,TGTGCCAGCAGTTCCCCCGGGACTAGCGACTCTGGGGCCAACGTCCTGACTTTC
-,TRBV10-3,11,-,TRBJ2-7,CAIRTDYEQYF,TGTGCCATCAGGACAGACTACGAGCAGTACTTC
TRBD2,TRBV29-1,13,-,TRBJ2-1,CSVGLAGRNEQFF,TGCAGCGTTGGACTAGCGGGAAGGAATGAGCAGTTCTTC
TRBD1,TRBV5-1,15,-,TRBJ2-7,CASSYPGQGLREQYF,TGCGCCAGCAGCTATCCGGGACAGGGTCTACGCGAGCAGTACTTC
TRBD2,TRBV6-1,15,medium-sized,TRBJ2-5,CASSEGAQGGETQYF,TGTGCCAGCAGTGAAGGGGCCCAGGGAGGGGAGACCCAGTACTTC
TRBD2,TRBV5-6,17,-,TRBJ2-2,CASSQTTSGRESGELFF,TGTGCCAGCAGCCAAACGACTAGCGGGAGGGAAAGCGGGGAGCTGTTTTTT
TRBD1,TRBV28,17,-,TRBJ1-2,CASSHGQGGGRLYGYTF,TGTGCCAGCAGTCATGGACAGGGAGGGGGCCGGCTCTATGGCTACACCTTC
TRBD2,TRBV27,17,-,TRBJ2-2,CASSFPPSGANTGELFF,TGTGCCAGCAGTTTTCCCCCTAGCGGGGCGAACACCGGGGAGCTGTTTTTT
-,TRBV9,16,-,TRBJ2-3,CASSQNSRSGWDTQYF,TGTGCCAGCAGCCAAAATTCTAGGAGTGGGTGGGATACGCAGTATTTT
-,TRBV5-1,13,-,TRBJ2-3,CASNSPSTDTQYF,TGCGCCAGTAACTCACCCAGCACAGATACGCAGTATTTT
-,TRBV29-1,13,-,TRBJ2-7,CSVGVENSYEQYF,TGCAGCGTTGGCGTTGAGAATTCCTACGAGCAGTACTTC
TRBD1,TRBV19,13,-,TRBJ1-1,CASSRTGNAEAFF,TGTGCCAGTAGTAGGACAGGGAACGCTGAAGCTTTCTTT
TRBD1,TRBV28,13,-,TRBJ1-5,CASSRGGHQPQHF,TGTGCCAGCAGCCGAGGGGGCCATCAGCCCCAGCATTTT
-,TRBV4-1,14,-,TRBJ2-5,CASSQVAPQETQYF,TGCGCCAGCAGCCAAGTAGCGCCTCAAGAGACCCAGTACTTC
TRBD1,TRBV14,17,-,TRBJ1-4,CASSPTGSPTTNEKLFF,TGTGCCAGCAGTCCGACAGGGAGCCCCACAACTAATGAAAAACTGTTTTTT
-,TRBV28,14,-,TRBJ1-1,CASSLYGGNTEAFF,TGTGCCAGCAGTTTATACGGTGGGAACACTGAAGCTTTCTTT
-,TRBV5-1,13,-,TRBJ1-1,CASSSLEGTEAFF,TGCGCCAGCAGCTCCCTGGAGGGGACTGAAGCTTTCTTT
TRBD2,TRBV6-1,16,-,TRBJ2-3,CASSEPAGGGTDTQYF,TGTGCCAGCAGTGAACCTGCGGGAGGGGGGACAGATACGCAGTATTTT
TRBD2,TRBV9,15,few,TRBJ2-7,CASSVGTSGSYEQYF,TGTGCCAGCAGCGTCGGGACTAGCGGTTCCTACGAGCAGTACTTC
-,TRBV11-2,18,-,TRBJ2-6,CASSPSMRGGSGANVLTF,TGTGCCAGCAGCCCTTCGATGCGGGGAGGCTCTGGGGCCAACGTCCTGACTTTC
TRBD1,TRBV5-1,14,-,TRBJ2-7,CASSRTRDRGEQYF,TGCGCCAGCAGCCGTACCCGGGACAGGGGCGAGCAGTACTTC
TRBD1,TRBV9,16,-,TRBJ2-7,CASSVPGQGSSYEQYF,TGTGCCAGCAGCGTCCCGGGACAGGGGTCCTCCTACGAGCAGTACTTC
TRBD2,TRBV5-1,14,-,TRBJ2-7,CASSDRLASYEQYF,TGCGCCAGCAGCGATCGACTAGCCTCCTACGAGCAGTACTTC
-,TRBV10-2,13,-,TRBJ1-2,CASSVTAGMGYTF,TGCGCCAGCAGTGTCACGGCAGGGATGGGCTACACCTTC
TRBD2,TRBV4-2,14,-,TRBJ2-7,CASSPTSGTYEQYF,TGTGCCAGCAGCCCGACTAGCGGGACCTACGAGCAGTACTTC
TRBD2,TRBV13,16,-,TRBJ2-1,CASSQTGGAFYNEQFF,TGTGCCAGCAGCCAAACGGGGGGGGCGTTCTACAATGAGCAGTTCTTC
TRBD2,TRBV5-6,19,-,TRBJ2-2,CASSLARLAGASNTGELFF,TGTGCCAGCAGCTTGGCTCGCCTAGCGGGAGCCTCGAACACCGGGGAGCTGTTTTTT
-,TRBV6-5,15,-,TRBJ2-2,CASTLTSTNTGELFF,TGTGCCAGCACCCTGACTAGTACGAACACCGGGGAGCTGTTTTTT
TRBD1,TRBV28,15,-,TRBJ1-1,CASKSDRRDNTEAFF,TGTGCCAGCAAGTCGGACAGGCGGGATAACACTGAAGCTTTCTTT
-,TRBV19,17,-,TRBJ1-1,CASTGRVDSTMNTEAFF,TGTGCCAGTACCGGAAGGGTGGACAGCACAATGAACACTGAAGCTTTCTTT
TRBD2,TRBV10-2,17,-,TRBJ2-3,CASSEDTSGKITDTQYF,TGCGCCAGCAGTGAGGACACTAGCGGGAAAATCACAGATACGCAGTATTTT
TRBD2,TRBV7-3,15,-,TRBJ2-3,CASSLIGRAQDTQYF,TGTGCCAGCAGCTTAATCGGGAGGGCCCAAGATACGCAGTATTTT
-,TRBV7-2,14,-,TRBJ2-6,CASSRSAGANVLTF,TGTGCCAGCAGCCGGTCGGCTGGGGCCAACGTCCTGACTTTC
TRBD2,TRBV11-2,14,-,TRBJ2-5,CASSLGTIGETQYF,TGTGCCAGCAGCCTCGGGACTATCGGAGAGACCCAGTACTTC
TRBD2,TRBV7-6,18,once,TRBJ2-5,CASSRIPEGLAGEETQYF,TGTGCCAGCAGCCGAATACCAGAGGGACTAGCGGGAGAAGAGACCCAGTACTTC
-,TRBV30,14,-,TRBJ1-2,CAWSVRQGYYGYTF,TGTGCCTGGAGTGTACGGCAGGGTTACTATGGCTACACCTTC
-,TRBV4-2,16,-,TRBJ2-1,CASSQGVGGPYNEQFF,TGTGCCAGCAGCCAAGGGGTCGGAGGCCCCTACAATGAGCAGTTCTTC
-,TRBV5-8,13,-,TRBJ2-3,CASSLVVMDTQYF,TGTGCCAGCAGCTTGGTAGTGATGGATACGCAGTATTTT
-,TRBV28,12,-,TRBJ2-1,CASSLPPDEQFF,TGTGCCAGCAGTTTACCCCCGGATGAGCAGTTCTTC
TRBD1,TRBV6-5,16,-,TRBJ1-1,CASSYWTGGLNTEAFF,TGTGCCAGCAGTTACTGGACAGGGGGCCTTAACACTGAAGCTTTCTTT
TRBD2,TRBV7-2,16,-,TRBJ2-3,CASSLELAGGSDTQYF,TGTGCCAGCAGCTTAGAACTAGCGGGAGGGTCAGATACGCAGTATTTT
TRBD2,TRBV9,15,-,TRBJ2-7,CASSVAPGSAGEQYF,TGTGCCAGCAGCGTAGCTCCCGGCTCAGCGGGAGAGCAGTACTTC
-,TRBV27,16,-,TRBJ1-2,CASSLKGSGANYGYTF,TGTGCCAGCAGTTTAAAGGGGTCGGGAGCTAACTATGGCTACACCTTC